This note documents a single T cell receptor beta chain sequence. Its antigen is still unknown. The data derive from a study of T cell responses to AZD1222 COVID-19 vaccine. Study-level background: Second-dose recipients at about 4 or about 12 weeks were treated as one pooled group.

V lost 5 bases, J lost 2 bases, and 21 bases lay in between. The germline V gene encodes CDR1 LNHDA and CDR2 SQIVND (reference sequence). The CDR3 is 18 residues long. The method was immunoSEQ multiplex PCR; TCRdb's version includes in-frame clones alone and lacks a portion of them. The sample holds some 84,000 clones, 65% to 90% seen once. Study outcomes and limitations: Across the whole spike, CD4 TCRs peaked at regions 160-218 and 743-854. Baseline serostatus was positive in only a handful of AZD1222 recipients. Nearly half of spike-specific TCRs reportedly target variant regions that are unmutated in the B.1.351 and B.1.1.7 variants.

The source material was peripheral blood, sampled on day 0 of AZD1222 vaccination. This TCR came from an adult in good health. This chain connects TRBV19 to TRBJ2-2; the D gene could be TRBD1 or TRBD2 (5 bases each). CDR3 sequence: CASSGWGPRDLNTGELFF. The CDR3 DNA follows: TGTGCCAGTAGTGGCTGGGGCCCCCGGGATCTCAACACCGGGGAGCTGTTTTTT.